The clone carrying this TCR beta chain was picked up a small number of times. The antigen is undetermined. Samples were taken several times over chemoradiotherapy. Profiling relied on immunoSEQ multiplex PCR, and the TCRdb table lists in-frame clones only, not all of them. Counted here are some 12,000 clones, around 86% occurring once; the ten biggest clones make up more than 5.5%. The data originate from a study of chemoradiotherapy in HPV16-positive cancers. Overall study results and limits: Candidate HPV-specific clones and E7-related TCR motifs grew in tumor during treatment. HPV-responsive T-cell expansion during chemoradiotherapy was linked to improved recurrence-free survival in HPV16-positive patients. The functional HPV-specific definition rests on just two HPV16-positive patients.

The CDR3 length is 19 residues. Trimming pared 3 bases from V and 3 bases from J, leaving 24 bases between. Germline V CDR1 and CDR2: MNHEY, SMNVEV (reference sequence). Here the sequenced sample was blood, taken from a patient who underwent chemoradiotherapy. V usage is TRBV27 and J usage is TRBJ2-1; D is perhaps TRBD2 (7 bases). The source is a human donor with HPV-associated anogenital cancer. CDR3 coding DNA: TGTGCCAGCAGTTTTGCACCGTGGACGGGGGGCGTGAGCTACAATGAGCAGTTCTTC. This translates into CASSFAPWTGGVSYNEQFF.